The 9 T cell receptor beta chains listed next were all sequenced from one sample in a study of blood T cell repertoires in COVID-19. Sequencing used immunoSEQ multiplex PCR; TCRdb keeps in-frame clones, though not all of them. The sample carries over 200,000 clones, around 84% recorded once. The sequenced sample was peripheral blood. Receptor source: a man between 35 and 55 years old who had recovered from COVID-19.

A word on this clone: The sample has other DNA sequences that encode this CDR3 too. The chain combines TRBV18 with TRBJ1-1; a possible D gene is TRBD1 (5 bases). Germline CDR1 reads KGHSH; CDR2 reads LQKENI. The CDR3 is 13 residues long. V was cut by 3 bases and J by 3 bases, with 8 bases left in between. CDR3 coding DNA: TGTGCCAGCTCACCGCGGGGGGACACTGAAGCTTTCTTT. This gives the protein CASSPRGDTEAFF.

The rearrangement links TRBV24-1 to TRBJ2-5; 8 bases align to TRBD1. CDR1 is KGHDR and CDR2 is SFDVKD in the germline V gene. The CDR3 contains 13 residues. The CDR3 nucleotides are TGTGCTCTCCAGGGGGCACTACAAGAGACCCAGTACTTC. Protein sequence: CALQGALQETQYF.

The rearrangement uses TRBV11-3 and TRBJ2-7, with D tentatively TRBD1 (6 bases). The CDR3 covers 15 residues. The V end lost 6 bases, the J end lost 2 bases, and 17 bases lay between the germline ends. Germline-derived CDR1 and CDR2 are SGHNT and YENEEA. The CDR3: CASRLRAGVAYEQYF. CDR3 sequence (DNA): TGTGCCAGCAGACTTCGGGCAGGGGTGGCCTACGAGCAGTACTTC. Full variable domain (outside the CDR3, taken from reference TRBV11-3 and TRBJ2-7): EAGVVQSPRYKIIEKKQPVAFWCNPISGHNTLYWYLQNLGQGPELLIRYENEEAVDDSQLPKDRFSAERLKGVDSTLKIQPAELGDSAVYLCASRLRAGVAYEQYFGPGTRLTVT.

The rearrangement uses TRBV4-3 and TRBJ2-1; TRBD2 agrees at 11 bases. V was pared by 0 bases and J by 10 bases, with 8 bases of the junction left unmatched. The CDR3 covers 16 residues. Germline V CDR1 and CDR2: LGHNA, YSLEER. The CDR3 nucleotides read TGCGCCAGCAGCCAAGATCCCCTAGCGGGAGGCGGGGAGCAGTTCTTC. It codes for CASSQDPLAGGGEQFF.

This clone occurred a few times. The chain is built from TRBV7-8 and TRBJ1-5, with D possibly matching TRBD1 (6 bases). CDR3 length: 13 residues. Germline assignment: CDR1 SGHVS and CDR2 FQNEAQ. V lost 5 bases to trimming and J lost 5 bases, with 10 bases between them. The CDR3 is CASSEDSYQPQHF. The CDR3 DNA sequence: TGTGCCAGCAGCGAGGACAGTTATCAGCCCCAGCATTTT.

This chain uses TRBV18 with TRBJ2-1; weak D call: TRBD1 (5 bases). CDR3 length: 16 residues. The V and J ends lost 5 bases and 0 bases respectively, with 14 bases between them. The V gene's germline CDR1 is KGHSH and CDR2 LQKENI. CDR3 loop: CASSGATVYSYNEQFF. The DNA for the CDR3 is TGTGCCAGCTCAGGGGCGACAGTCTACTCCTACAATGAGCAGTTCTTC.

The chain combines TRBV2 with TRBJ1-4; TRBD1 matches at 9 bases. V dropped 0 bases and J dropped 8; count of bases not matched to a gene: 4. Germline V gives CDR1 SNHLY, CDR2 FYNNEI. CDR3 size: 15 residues. Written as DNA, the CDR3 is TGTGCCAGCAGTGAAGCAGGACAGGGGAGGGAAAAACTGTTTTTT. Amino acid sequence: CASSEAGQGREKLFF.

The chain is built from TRBV30 and TRBJ1-4; D unresolved. CDR1 and CDR2 from the germline V gene are GTSNPN and SVGIG (reference sequence). The CDR3 has 13 residues. Trimming took off 5 bases at V and 5 bases at J, with 12 bases between the two ends. The CDR3 loop is CAWGLWENEKLFF. CDR3 DNA sequence: TGTGCCTGGGGTTTATGGGAGAATGAAAAACTGTTTTTT.

The chain has TRBV7-8 and TRBJ1-3; unclear D gene. There are 15 residues in the CDR3. Trimming removed 1 base at V and 0 bases at J, with 7 bases between. Germline CDR1 reads SGHVS; CDR2 reads FQNEAQ. In nucleotides, the CDR3 is TGTGCCAGCAGCTTAGTATACGGCTCTGGAAACACCATATATTTT. Residues: CASSLVYGSGNTIYF.